The 29 T cell receptor beta chains given below trace back to one sample, sequenced in a study of Ad26.COV2.S vaccination and SARS-CoV-2 variants. Indicated treatment: some 19 received Ad26.COV2.S at low or high dose, single or two shots; 5 received placebo; per-sample allocation not given. At day 63 after the first vaccine or placebo injection, samples were drawn. Libraries were prepared by immunoSEQ multiplex PCR; TCRdb keeps only in-frame clonotypes and omits some of them. The data show about 440,000 clones, 90% seen once. The specimen was peripheral blood, collected in a trial of Ad26.COV2.S vaccine versus placebo. All receptors come from a person aged 18 to 65 who received the Ad26.COV2.S COVID-19 vaccine or a placebo.

The chain links TRBV5-1 to TRBJ2-6; D ambiguous. CDR1 and CDR2 (germline): SGHRS, YFSETQ. The length of the CDR3 is 14 residues. Trimming took 3 bases from V and 0 from J, leaving 4 bases between them. In DNA, the CDR3 is TGCGCCAGCAGCTCAGCCTCTGGGGCCAACGTCCTGACTTTC. Translation gives CASSSASGANVLTF.

V is TRBV5-4 and J is TRBJ2-2, with 9 bases identical to TRBD1. The germline V gene has CDR1 SGHNT and CDR2 YYREEE (reference sequence). Trimming cost V 0 bases and J 4 bases; bases outside gene matches: 4. The CDR3 runs to 16 residues. This CDR3 is CASSLEQGASTGELFF. The CDR3 coding sequence is TGTGCCAGCAGCTTGGAACAGGGGGCGAGCACCGGGGAGCTGTTTTTT.

V usage is TRBV4-3 and J usage is TRBJ1-1; D remains ambiguous. V was trimmed by 1 base and J by 1 base, leaving 7 bases between them. CDR1 and CDR2 from the germline V gene are LGHNA and YSLEER. This CDR3 has 14 amino acids. In nucleotides, the CDR3 is TGCGCCAGCAGCCAAGGGGTGTGGAACACTGAAGCTTTCTTT. Amino acid sequence: CASSQGVWNTEAFF.

The V and J genes are TRBV28 and TRBJ1-2; the D is unclear. Germline CDR1 reads MDHEN; CDR2 reads SYDVKM. The CDR3 is 14 amino acids. V was clipped by 1 base and J by 3 bases, with 9 bases between them. CDR3 nucleotide sequence: TGTGCCAGCAGTTTATTGTCCCGCTACTATGGCTACACCTTC. The encoded protein is CASSLLSRYYGYTF.

This chain connects TRBV27 to TRBJ2-7, with 8 bases that match TRBD2. The V and J ends lost 5 bases and 3 bases, in that order; junction bases with no gene match: 6. The CDR3 covers 14 residues. Germline V gene sequence: CDR1 MNHEY, CDR2 SMNVEV (reference sequence). In DNA form, the CDR3 reads TGTGCCAGCAGTCAAAGCGGGAGCTTCTACGAGCAGTACTTC. Translating it yields CASSQSGSFYEQYF.

The genes are TRBV7-2 and TRBJ2-5, with D possibly called TRBD1 or TRBD2 (5 bases each). The germline V and J ends were trimmed by 5 bases and 0 bases, with 10 bases remaining between them. The CDR3 has 14 residues. In germline, CDR1 is SGHTA, CDR2 FQGNSA. This CDR3 is CASSTRGNQETQYF. CDR3 bases: TGTGCCAGCAGCACGAGGGGCAACCAAGAGACCCAGTACTTC.

The chain carries TRBV4-2 and TRBJ2-1, with TRBD2 as a possible D gene (5 bases). The ends were cut back, 1 base at V and 7 bases at J, with 20 bases in the middle. CDR1 and CDR2 (germline): LGHNA, YNFKEQ. This CDR3 spans 17 amino acids. For the CDR3, the DNA is TGTGCCAGCAGCCAAGGACAAAGGACTCTAATAGAGAATGAGCAGTTCTTC. Its protein product is CASSQGQRTLIENEQFF.

V usage is TRBV29-1 and J usage is TRBJ2-7; 8 nucleotides match TRBD2. Germline CDR1 reads SQVTM; CDR2 reads ANQGSEA. The CDR3 contains 16 residues. Trimming took 4 bases from V and 7 from J; bases not matched to a gene: 18. CDR3 DNA: TGCAGCGTTGTAGGGTATGGGAGCGGGAGACCGGGGGAGCAGTACTTC. This translates into CSVVGYGSGRPGEQYF.

This chain uses TRBV5-6 with TRBJ1-5; 7 nucleotides agree with TRBD1. Germline values: CDR1 SGHDT, CDR2 YYEEEE. CDR3 length equals 16 residues. J lost 0 bases, V lost 4 bases, and 7 bases had no gene match. CDR3 residues: CASSDGQDHSNQPQHF. DNA for the CDR3: TGTGCCAGCAGCGACGGACAGGATCATAGCAATCAGCCCCAGCATTTT.

This clone was counted once. The chain links TRBV5-1 to TRBJ2-7, with TRBD1 matching over 9 bases. The CDR3 consists of 15 residues. V dropped 0 bases and J dropped 1; count of bases not matched to a gene: 2. Per germline, CDR1 SGHRS and CDR2 YFSETQ. As DNA, the CDR3 is TGCGCCAGCAGCTTGGCCGGGACAGGGTCCTACGAGCAGTACTTC. Translation: CASSLAGTGSYEQYF.

This clone has just a few counts. This sequence joins TRBV5-6 and TRBJ2-7; TRBD1 matches 9 bases. CDR1 and CDR2 from the germline V gene are SGHDT and YYEEEE. The CDR3 contains 15 residues. J lost 4 bases, V lost 4 bases, and 9 bases had no gene match. In DNA form, the CDR3 reads TGTGCCAGCAGCCGTCCGGGACAGGGTGTTTACGAGCAGTACTTC. This gives the protein CASSRPGQGVYEQYF.

The genes are TRBV11-2 and TRBJ2-2; 11 nucleotides match TRBD2. Per germline, CDR1 SGHAT and CDR2 FQNNGV. This CDR3 region has 16 residues. J lost 3 bases, V lost 3 bases, and 3 bases had no gene match. CDR3 in DNA: TGTGCCAGCAGCTTTCGACTAGCGGGGCACACCGGGGAGCTGTTTTTT. It is translated as CASSFRLAGHTGELFF.

The chain recombines TRBV15 with TRBJ2-3; 9 bases match TRBD2. Germline V gene sequence: CDR1 LNHNV, CDR2 YYDKDF (reference sequence). V was pared by 1 base and J by 0 bases, with 2 bases of the junction left unmatched. This CDR3 has 16 residues. The CDR3 here is CATSRGAGGSTDTQYF. CDR3 nucleotide sequence: TGTGCCACCAGCAGAGGGGCGGGAGGGAGCACAGATACGCAGTATTTT.

For this clone: In the same sample, other DNA sequences code for this CDR3. The rearrangement uses TRBV28 and TRBJ2-7; D unclear. The CDR3 extends over 11 amino acids. From germline, CDR1 is MDHEN and CDR2 SYDVKM. The ends were cut back, 5 bases at V and 4 bases at J, with 6 bases in the middle. The CDR3 nucleotides are TGTGCCAGCAGTCTGACGTACGAGCAGTACTTC. The encoded protein is CASSLTYEQYF.

V is TRBV9 and J is TRBJ2-7, with 11 nucleotides matching TRBD2. Per the germline V gene, CDR1 is SGDLS and CDR2 is YYNGEE. Trimming at V came to 4 bases and at J to 5 bases, leaving 5 bases not matched to a gene. The CDR3 spans 14 residues. The CDR3 region has the DNA TGTGCCAGCAGCTTTGGGACTAGCGGCGACGAGCAGTACTTC. This sequence encodes CASSFGTSGDEQYF.

The chain carries TRBV6-5 and TRBJ2-1, with TRBD1 matching 10 bases. This CDR3 is built from 14 residues. Germline loops: CDR1 MNHEY, CDR2 SVGAGI. Trimming cost V 8 bases and J 7 bases; bases outside gene matches: 8. CDR3 in DNA: TGTGCCAGCGCAATATCGGACAGGGGGAATGAGCAGTTCTTC. This gives the protein CASAISDRGNEQFF.

A note on this clone: Other DNA sequences from this sample encode an identical CDR3 as well. The J gene is TRBJ2-1, the V gene TRBV7-9; D is uncertain. The V and J ends lost 4 bases and 4 bases respectively, with 2 bases between them. There are 11 residues in the CDR3. Germline V gives CDR1 SEHNR, CDR2 FQNEAQ (reference sequence). The CDR3 region has the DNA TGTGCCAGCAGCTATTACAATGAGCAGTTCTTC. Translation: CASSYYNEQFF.

This chain links TRBV19 with TRBJ2-1; D uncertain. Trimming pared 7 bases from V and 1 base from J, leaving 11 bases between. This CDR3 region has 14 residues. CDR1 and CDR2 (germline): LNHDA, SQIVND (reference sequence). The CDR3 coding sequence is TGTGCCAGTACGGAACGTCTTTCCTACAATGAGCAGTTCTTC. This codes for CASTERLSYNEQFF.

Comments on this clone: Other DNA variants within this sample encode the same CDR3. CDR3 region: CASSHGQGGQPQHF. In DNA, the CDR3 is TGTGCCAGCAGCCACGGACAGGGTGGACAGCCCCAGCATTTT. The chain combines TRBV3-1 (or the pseudogene TRBV3-2) with TRBJ1-5, with 8 nucleotides matching TRBD1. The V segment lost 3 bases and the J segment 7 bases; nucleotides outside the gene matches: 5. CDR1 and CDR2 from the germline V gene are LGHDT and YNNKEL (reference sequence). There are 14 residues in the CDR3.

The genes are TRBV6-2 or TRBV6-3 and TRBJ2-3; D not certain. The CDR3 runs to 14 residues. Trimming shortened V by 5 bases and J by 2 bases, and 11 bases separated the two germline ends. The germline gives CDR1 MNHEY, CDR2 SVGEGT. The chain's CDR3 is CASSTLETTDTQYF. CDR3 DNA: TGTGCCAGCAGTACCCTAGAGACCACAGATACGCAGTATTTT.

About this clone itself: The sample has other DNA sequences that encode this CDR3 too. The CDR3 protein is CASSVGSRNEQFF. The CDR3 region has the DNA TGTGCCAGCAGCGTAGGGTCACGCAATGAGCAGTTCTTC. V and J are TRBV9 and TRBJ2-1; D call uncertain. CDR1 and CDR2 (germline): SGDLS, YYNGEE. The CDR3 sequence is 13 residues long. V dropped 0 bases and J dropped 6 bases, with 7 bases sitting between them.

The chain employs TRBV27 and TRBJ2-7, with 9 bases that match TRBD2. The CDR3 is 13 residues long. Germline CDR1 is MNHEY and CDR2 is SMNVEV (reference sequence). V was pared by 3 bases and J by 5 bases, with 2 bases of the junction left unmatched. In nucleotides, the CDR3 is TGTGCCAGCAGTTTTGGCGGGAGGGACGAGCAGTACTTC. Translating it yields CASSFGGRDEQYF.

The V and J genes are TRBV7-8 and TRBJ2-1; TRBD2 matches 11 bases. CDR3 size: 16 residues. The germline CDR1 and CDR2 sequences are SGHVS and FQNEAQ. V dropped 5 bases and J dropped 7; count of bases not matched to a gene: 10. The CDR3 region is CASSVGTSGRGNEQFF. The CDR3 DNA is TGTGCCAGCAGCGTCGGGACTAGCGGCCGAGGTAATGAGCAGTTCTTC.

V and J are TRBV5-1 and TRBJ2-3, with 9 nucleotides matching TRBD1. The V gene end was trimmed by 3 bases and the J gene end by 3 bases; junction bases not matched to a gene: 11. The length of the CDR3 is 17 residues. Germline V lookup: CDR1 SGHRS, CDR2 YFSETQ. CDR3: CASSSFSPGQGTDTQYF. CDR3 nucleotide sequence: TGCGCCAGCAGCTCGTTCAGCCCGGGACAGGGTACAGATACGCAGTATTTT.

The count of this clone is one. The V gene is TRBV9, the J gene TRBJ1-6; possibly TRBD1 for D (5 bases). This CDR3 has 14 amino acids. Trimming pared 0 bases from V and 6 bases from J, leaving 7 bases between. Germline-derived CDR1 and CDR2 are SGDLS and YYNGEE. The chain's CDR3 is CASSVGTINSPLHF. CDR3 in DNA: TGTGCCAGCAGCGTAGGGACAATTAATTCACCCCTCCACTTT.

V gene TRBV5-1 combines with J gene TRBJ2-2, with 9 nucleotides matching TRBD2. V shed 0 bases, J shed 4 bases, and the junction held 7 bases outside the gene matches. CDR3 length: 17 residues. CDR1 SGHRS and CDR2 YFSETQ come from the germline V gene. The CDR3 DNA reads as TGCGCCAGCAGCTTGGCCAGGCTAGCGGGAAGCACCGGGGAGCTGTTTTTT. Translated, it gives CASSLARLAGSTGELFF.

The chain recombines TRBV5-5 with TRBJ1-5; 7 bases agree with TRBD1. The CDR3 is made up of 13 amino acids. CDR1 and CDR2 from the germline V gene are SGHKS and YYEKEE (reference sequence). The J segment lost 5 bases and the V segment lost 4 bases, leaving 3 bases of the junction unmatched. CDR3 DNA sequence: TGTGCCAGCAGCCAGCAGGGGGATCAGCCCCAGCATTTT. This encodes CASSQQGDQPQHF. Combining the CDR3 with reference TRBV5-5 and TRBJ1-5 gives the whole variable domain DAGVTQSPTHLIKTRGQQVTLRCSPISGHKSVSWYQQVLGQGPQFIFQYYEKEERGRGNFPDRFSARQFPNYSSELNVNALLLGDSALYLCASSQQGDQPQHFGDGTRLSIL.

This clone has a count of ten or more. Within the sample, other DNA sequences also encode this same CDR3. The V call is TRBV4-1, the J call TRBJ1-5; possible D gene TRBD1, 5 bases. The V end was cut by 0 bases, the J end by 2 bases, with 11 bases between. CDR1 and CDR2 (germline): MGHRA, YSYEKL. The CDR3 has 16 residues. The CDR3 loop reads CASSQDGGLGNQPQHF. The CDR3, as DNA: TGCGCCAGCAGCCAAGATGGGGGGTTGGGCAATCAGCCCCAGCATTTT.

Comment on this clone: Other DNA sequences in the sample encode the same CDR3. The chain has TRBV7-2 and TRBJ1-1; no firm D call. The length of the CDR3 is 14 residues. V shed 1 base and J shed 0 bases, with 6 bases lying between them. Germline V CDR1 and CDR2: SGHTA, FQGNSA. CDR3 nucleotides: TGTGCCAGCAGCTTAGGCGGGTTGAACACTGAAGCTTTCTTT. Translating gives CASSLGGLNTEAFF.